This T cell receptor beta chain was obtained from a study of T-cell reconstitution after alpha-beta-depleted transplantation in children. This clonotype was observed at least ten times. V was clipped by 3 bases and J by 1 base; unmatched bases: 8. CDR1 is KGHSH, CDR2 LQKENI, per germline. The CDR3 covers 17 residues. Using unique molecular identifiers, the investigators prepared the TCRbeta library. TCRdb re-derived calls from the PCR reads in MiXCR, one entry per CDR3 protein. The table lists 65,000 to 70,000 distinct CDR3 sequences, 4.9% of them singletons. Sequenced material: PBMCs, mostly from graft donor cells, taken 180 days after TCRalphabeta/CD19-depleted stem cell transplant. The receptor comes from a boy under two years old who had a stem cell transplant for acute myeloid leukemia, so the T cells may come from the graft donor. The chain carries TRBV18 and TRBJ2-3; 9 bases fit TRBD1. The CDR3 DNA is TGTGCCAGCTCACCCGGGACAGGGATTGTGGGCACAGATACGCAGTATTTT. Translating it yields CASSPGTGIVGTDTQYF.